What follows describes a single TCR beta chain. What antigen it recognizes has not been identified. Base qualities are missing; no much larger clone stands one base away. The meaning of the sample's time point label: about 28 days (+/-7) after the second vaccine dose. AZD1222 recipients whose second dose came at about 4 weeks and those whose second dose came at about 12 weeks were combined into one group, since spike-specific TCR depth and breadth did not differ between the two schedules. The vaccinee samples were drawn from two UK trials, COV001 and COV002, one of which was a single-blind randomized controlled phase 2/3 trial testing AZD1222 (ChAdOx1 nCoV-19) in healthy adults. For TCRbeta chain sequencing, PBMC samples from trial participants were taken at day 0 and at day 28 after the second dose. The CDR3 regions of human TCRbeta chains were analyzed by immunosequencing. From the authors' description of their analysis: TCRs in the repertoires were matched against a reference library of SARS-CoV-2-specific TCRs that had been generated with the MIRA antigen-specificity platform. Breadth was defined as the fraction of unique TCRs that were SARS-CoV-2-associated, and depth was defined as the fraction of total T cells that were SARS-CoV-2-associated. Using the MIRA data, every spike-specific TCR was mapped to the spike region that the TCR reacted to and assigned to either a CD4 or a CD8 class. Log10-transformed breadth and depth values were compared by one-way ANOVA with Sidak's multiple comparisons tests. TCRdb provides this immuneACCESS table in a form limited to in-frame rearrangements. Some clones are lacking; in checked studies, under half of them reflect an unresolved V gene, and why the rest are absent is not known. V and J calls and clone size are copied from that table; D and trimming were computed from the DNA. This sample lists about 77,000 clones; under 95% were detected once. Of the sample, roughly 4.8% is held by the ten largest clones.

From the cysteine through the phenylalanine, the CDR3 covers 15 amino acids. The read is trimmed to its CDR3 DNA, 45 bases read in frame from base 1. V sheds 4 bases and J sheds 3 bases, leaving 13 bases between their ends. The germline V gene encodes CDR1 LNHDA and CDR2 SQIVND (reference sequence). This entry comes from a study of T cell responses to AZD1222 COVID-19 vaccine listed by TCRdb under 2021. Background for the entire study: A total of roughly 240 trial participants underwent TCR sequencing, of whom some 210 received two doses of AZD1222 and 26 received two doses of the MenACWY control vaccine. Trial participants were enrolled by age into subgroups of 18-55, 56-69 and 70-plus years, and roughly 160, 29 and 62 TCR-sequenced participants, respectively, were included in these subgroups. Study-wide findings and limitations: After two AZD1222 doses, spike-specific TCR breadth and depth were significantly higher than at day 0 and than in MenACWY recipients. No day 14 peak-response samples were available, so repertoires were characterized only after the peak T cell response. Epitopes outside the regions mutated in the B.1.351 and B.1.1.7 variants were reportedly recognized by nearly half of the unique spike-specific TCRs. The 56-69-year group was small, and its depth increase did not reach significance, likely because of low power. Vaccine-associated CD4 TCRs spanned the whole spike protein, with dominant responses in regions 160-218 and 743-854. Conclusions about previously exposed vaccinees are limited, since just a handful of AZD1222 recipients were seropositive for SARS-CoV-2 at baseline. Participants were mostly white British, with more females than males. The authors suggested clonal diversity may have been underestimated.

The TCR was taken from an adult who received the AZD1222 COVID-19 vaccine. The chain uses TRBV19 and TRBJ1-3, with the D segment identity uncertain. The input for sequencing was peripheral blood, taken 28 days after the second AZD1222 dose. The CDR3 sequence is CASSSPTLGGNTIYF. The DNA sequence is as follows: TGTGCCAGTAGTAGCCCAACTCTTGGTGGAAACACCATATATTTT. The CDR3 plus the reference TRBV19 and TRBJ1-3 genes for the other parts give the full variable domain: DGGITQSPKYLFRKEGQNVTLSCEQNLNHDAMYWYRQDPGQGLRLIYYSQIVNDFQKGDIAEGYSVSREKKESFPLTVTSAQKNPTAFYLCASSSPTLGGNTIYFGEGSWLTVV.